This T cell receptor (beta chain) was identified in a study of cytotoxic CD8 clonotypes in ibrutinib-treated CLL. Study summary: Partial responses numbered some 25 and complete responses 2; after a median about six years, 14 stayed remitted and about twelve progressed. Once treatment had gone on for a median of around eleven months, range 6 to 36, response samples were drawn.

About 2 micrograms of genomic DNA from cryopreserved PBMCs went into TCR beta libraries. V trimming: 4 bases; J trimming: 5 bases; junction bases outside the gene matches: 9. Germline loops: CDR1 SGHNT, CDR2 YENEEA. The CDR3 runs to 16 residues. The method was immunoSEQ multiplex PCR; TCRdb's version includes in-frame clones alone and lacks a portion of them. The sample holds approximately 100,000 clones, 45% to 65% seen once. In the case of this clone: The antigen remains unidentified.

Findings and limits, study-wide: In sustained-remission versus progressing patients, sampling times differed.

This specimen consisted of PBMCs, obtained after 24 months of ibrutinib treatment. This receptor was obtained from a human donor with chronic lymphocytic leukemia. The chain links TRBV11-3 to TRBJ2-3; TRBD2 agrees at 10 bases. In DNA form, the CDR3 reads TGTGCCAGCAGCTCCCACTTAGCGGGGGGCTTAGATACGCAGTATTTT. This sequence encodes CASSSHLAGGLDTQYF.